A selection of T cell receptor beta chains follows, all from one sample in a study of control samples from healthy donors and cancer patients. The protocol was immunoSEQ multiplex PCR, while the TCRdb copy is restricted to in-frame clones and leaves out a portion. The sample includes 150,000 to 200,000 clones, almost 90% of them seen just once. Sequencing used blood. These receptors originate from a man aged 18 to 30 in good health. Each CDR3 is given without its conserved first and last residue. The order of the fields is CDR3 protein, J gene, V gene.

ASSGRGRLNEKLF TRBJ1-4 TRBV7-2
ASSGRLAGLISTDTQY TRBJ2-3 TRBV6-1
ASSPTQGNYGYT TRBJ1-2 TRBV6-5
ATSGHGSTPGELF TRBJ2-2 TRBV24-1
ASSYYMNTEAF TRBJ1-1 TRBV6-5
ASSIRGGNQPQH TRBJ1-5 TRBV19
ASSLRRGIGEQY TRBJ2-7 TRBV5-6
AWRTQDVGYGYT TRBJ1-2 TRBV30
ASSHRTSGQYNEQF TRBJ2-1 TRBV4-3
ASSVGQGRTDTQY TRBJ2-3 TRBV9
ASSPRGRGGTEAF TRBJ1-1 TRBV13
ASSQGRDAGPEQY TRBJ2-7 TRBV4-3
SVEEGLDRGGQTQY TRBJ2-5 TRBV29-1
ASSLGGYSYEQY TRBJ2-7 TRBV2
ASSEATGANQPQH TRBJ1-5 TRBV6-1
SVTEGGNTEAF TRBJ1-1 TRBV29-1
ASRQQGARTGELF TRBJ2-2 TRBV27
ASSLWTGRGGEQF TRBJ2-1 TRBV27
ASSLGGGSGTEAF TRBJ1-1 TRBV14
ASSIATGAANSPLH TRBJ1-6 TRBV19
ASSMRTEKLF TRBJ1-4 TRBV19
ASSTSGGSYEQY TRBJ2-7 TRBV6-5
ASRNGGNSNQPQH TRBJ1-5 TRBV6-5
ASSLQSGNADTQY TRBJ2-3 TRBV14
ASSQANPGQGRGYT TRBJ1-2 TRBV3-1/TRBV3-2
ASSLDVGSTEAF TRBJ1-1 TRBV5-1
ASSPSPGTDYEQY TRBJ2-7 TRBV11-3
ASSQQTKGDSTEETQY TRBJ2-5 TRBV3-1/TRBV3-2
ASSAQRGGVGEQY TRBJ2-7 TRBV9
ASSLPGGSREKLF TRBJ1-4 TRBV7-8